Listed below are T cell receptor beta chains from one sample, sequenced in a study of control samples from healthy donors and cancer patients. Clones were sequenced by immunoSEQ multiplex PCR, and TCRdb holds only the in-frame ones, with some missing. The repertoire consists of around 130,000 clones, with just over 90% occurring once and the leading ten covering under 2%. The specimen was PBMCs. These receptors were taken from a man between 50 and 59 years old with head and neck cancer. Both conserved end residues are part of each CDR3. A D gene is named only where the DNA matches it firmly. The size of a clone is reported for some rows only, either as once, few or many, or as a class for expanded clones.

j_call	clone_size	v_call	d_call	cdr3_aa	cdr3_nt
TRBJ2-5	-	TRBV3-1/TRBV3-2	TRBD2	CASSQVSTSPETQYF	TGTGCCAGCAGCCAAGTTTCGACTAGCCCGGAGACCCAGTACTTC
TRBJ2-1	-	TRBV2	-	CASTGVMYNEQFF	TGTGCCAGCACCGGGGTTATGTACAATGAGCAGTTCTTC
TRBJ1-1	-	TRBV13	-	CASSSAGVDEAFF	TGTGCCAGCAGCTCGGCAGGGGTAGATGAAGCTTTCTTT
TRBJ2-1	-	TRBV6-1	-	CASSEEAGMGSHSYNEQFF	TGTGCCAGCAGTGAAGAGGCGGGTATGGGGTCTCACTCCTACAATGAGCAGTTCTTC
TRBJ2-2	few	TRBV4-3	TRBD2	CASSQDPGGADTGELFF	TGCGCCAGCAGCCAAGATCCCGGGGGGGCCGACACCGGGGAGCTGTTTTTT
TRBJ2-6	-	TRBV27	-	CASSYTGRGANVLTF	TGTGCCAGCAGTTATACGGGAAGAGGGGCCAACGTCCTGACTTTC
TRBJ1-1	-	TRBV7-9	TRBD1	CASRPRLAGGDEAFF	TGTGCCAGCAGGCCAAGACTTGCAGGGGGCGACGAAGCTTTCTTT
TRBJ1-3	-	TRBV5-1	-	CASSLGAGSGNTIYF	TGCGCCAGCAGCTTAGGGGCCGGCTCTGGAAACACCATATATTTT
TRBJ1-2	-	TRBV19	-	CASRGVGRDYGYTF	TGTGCCAGTAGGGGAGTGGGCCGCGACTATGGCTACACCTTC
TRBJ2-6	-	TRBV4-2	-	CASSQDFSGANVLTF	TGTGCCAGCAGCCAAGATTTCTCTGGGGCCAACGTCCTGACTTTC
TRBJ1-1	-	TRBV5-1	-	CASSLGRGKEAFF	TGCGCCAGCAGCTTGGGACGGGGCAAGGAAGCTTTCTTT
TRBJ2-2	-	TRBV28	-	CASTKRTGELFF	TGTGCCAGCACCAAGCGCACCGGGGAGCTGTTTTTT
TRBJ2-1	-	TRBV6-5	-	CASTSGGFEQFF	TGTGCCAGTACTAGTGGCGGGTTTGAGCAGTTCTTC
TRBJ2-1	-	TRBV28	TRBD2	CASSLRLAGGDEQFF	TGTGCCAGCAGTTTAAGACTAGCGGGGGGGGATGAGCAGTTCTTC
TRBJ1-4	-	TRBV14	-	CASSQVRPKGEKLFF	TGTGCCAGCAGCCAAGTTAGGCCCAAGGGGGAAAAACTGTTTTTT
TRBJ1-1	-	TRBV2	-	CASRGMNTEAFF	TGTGCCAGCAGGGGAATGAACACTGAAGCTTTCTTT
TRBJ2-3	-	TRBV3-1/TRBV3-2	-	CASSVTRGWGGTDTQYF	TGTGCCAGCAGCGTTACCCGGGGATGGGGAGGCACAGATACGCAGTATTTT
TRBJ2-3	-	TRBV24-1	-	CATSGSGGPTDTQYF	TGTGCCACCAGTGGAAGTGGGGGACCAACAGATACGCAGTATTTT
TRBJ2-2	-	TRBV9	-	CASSDTGYTGELFF	TGTGCCAGCAGCGACACAGGCTACACCGGGGAGCTGTTTTTT
TRBJ2-3	-	TRBV5-4	TRBD2	CASSFGGAFTDTQYF	TGTGCCAGCAGCTTCGGGGGGGCTTTCACAGATACGCAGTATTTT
TRBJ1-2	-	TRBV5-6	-	CASSLPSRGSGYTF	TGTGCCAGCAGCTTGCCTAGTCGCGGAAGTGGCTACACCTTC
TRBJ1-1	-	TRBV12-3/TRBV12-4	-	CASSDGDLKAFF	TGTGCCAGCAGCGATGGGGACTTGAAAGCTTTCTTT
TRBJ2-7	-	TRBV30	-	CAWSSRRPSSYEQYF	TGTGCCTGGAGTTCGCGTCGGCCGTCCTCCTACGAGCAGTACTTC
TRBJ2-3	-	TRBV3-1/TRBV3-2	-	CASSQGLHDVEDTQYF	TGTGCCAGCAGCCAAGGACTGCATGACGTAGAGGATACGCAGTATTTT
TRBJ2-7	few	TRBV7-2	TRBD2	CASSLTNLGGVTREQYF	TGTGCCAGCAGCTTAACGAACCTGGGGGGGGTCACACGGGAGCAGTACTTC
TRBJ2-1	-	TRBV4-1	TRBD2	CASSQGLAGEYNEQFF	TGCGCCAGCAGCCAAGGACTAGCGGGGGAGTACAATGAGCAGTTCTTC
TRBJ1-2	once	TRBV2	TRBD1	CASSSQGQGYTF	TGTGCCAGCAGCTCACAGGGGCAAGGCTACACCTTC
TRBJ2-2	-	TRBV6-2/TRBV6-3	-	CASSYYNTGELFF	TGTGCCAGCAGTTACTATAACACCGGGGAGCTGTTTTTT
TRBJ2-7	-	TRBV5-1	-	CASSLTWSGTGEQYF	TGCGCCAGCAGCTTGACGTGGTCCGGAACGGGCGAGCAGTACTTC
TRBJ2-3	-	TRBV19	-	CASSMGGPSTDTQYF	TGTGCCAGTAGTATGGGCGGTCCCAGCACAGATACGCAGTATTTT
TRBJ2-2	-	TRBV5-1	-	CASRPDETAGELFF	TGCGCCAGCAGACCCGACGAGACCGCCGGGGAGCTGTTTTTT
TRBJ1-1	-	TRBV12-3/TRBV12-4	-	CASSFQYTEAFF	TGTGCCAGCAGTTTCCAGTACACTGAAGCTTTCTTT
TRBJ1-1	-	TRBV7-2	-	CASSTGVNTEAFF	TGTGCCAGCAGTACAGGAGTGAACACTGAAGCTTTCTTT
TRBJ2-7	-	TRBV3-1/TRBV3-2	-	CASSPALFIEQYF	TGTGCCAGCAGCCCCGCACTCTTCATCGAGCAGTACTTC
TRBJ2-7	-	TRBV13	-	CASSWSTRGAVQYF	TGTGCCAGCAGCTGGTCAACCCGGGGGGCCGTGCAGTACTTC
TRBJ2-3	once	TRBV29-1	-	CSVGTERATDTQYF	TGCAGCGTCGGCACGGAGCGGGCGACAGATACGCAGTATTTT
TRBJ2-3	-	TRBV7-2	-	CASSLNSYGADTQYF	TGTGCCAGCAGCTTAAATTCGTACGGGGCAGATACGCAGTATTTT
TRBJ1-1	-	TRBV5-8	-	CASSLEFGVGTEAFF	TGTGCCAGCAGCTTGGAATTTGGGGTAGGGACTGAAGCTTTCTTT
TRBJ1-1	-	TRBV9	TRBD1	CASSVEGTGEAFF	TGTGCCAGCAGCGTAGAGGGGACAGGAGAAGCTTTCTTT
TRBJ1-6	-	TRBV5-6	-	CASSPRPSYNSPLHF	TGTGCCAGCAGCCCCAGGCCCTCCTATAATTCACCCCTCCACTTT
TRBJ2-3	once	TRBV11-2	TRBD2	CASSLVSGTDTQYF	TGTGCCAGCAGCTTAGTTAGCGGGACAGATACGCAGTATTTT
TRBJ1-3	-	TRBV3-1/TRBV3-2	-	CASTQAGNTIYF	TGTGCCAGCACCCAGGCTGGAAACACCATATATTTT
TRBJ1-6	-	TRBV30	-	CAWTLLPGSPLHF	TGTGCCTGGACACTCTTGCCAGGATCACCCCTCCACTTT
TRBJ2-5	-	TRBV13	-	CASSASAGIETQYF	TGTGCCAGCAGCGCCTCGGCGGGTATCGAGACCCAGTACTTC
TRBJ1-3	once	TRBV30	-	CAWSAGASIYF	TGTGCCTGGAGTGCCGGGGCCTCCATATATTTT
TRBJ2-1	-	TRBV12-3/TRBV12-4	TRBD1	CASSSDRGGEQFF	TGTGCCAGCAGTTCCGACAGGGGCGGTGAGCAGTTCTTC
TRBJ2-5	-	TRBV3-1/TRBV3-2	-	CASSQQGGGETQYF	TGTGCCAGCAGCCAACAGGGGGGAGGAGAGACCCAGTACTTC
TRBJ2-2	-	TRBV5-6	-	CASSLVPDTGELFF	TGTGCCAGCAGCTTGGTCCCGGACACCGGGGAGCTGTTTTTT
TRBJ1-1	-	TRBV19	-	CASSIFKGSTEAFF	TGTGCCAGTAGTATTTTTAAGGGGTCCACTGAAGCTTTCTTT